This T cell receptor beta chain came from a study of blood T cell repertoires in COVID-19. Whole-study context: T cells, B-cell-depleted T cells, or PBMCs provided the cDNA or gDNA that served as material.

How the authors handled the data: Reference gene primer amplification gave estimated nucleated cell counts. Data came from immunoSEQ multiplex PCR; TCRdb stores just in-frame clones and leaves some out. Clone size and the V and J calls come from that table; the DNA yielded D and trimming. Among about 220,000 clones listed, 75% to 90% were seen once. Between the trimmed V and J ends, which lost 0 bases and 10 bases, there was a span of 12 bases. There are 13 residues in the CDR3. Germline loops: CDR1 MNHNS, CDR2 SASEGT. The sample was PBMCs or T cells enriched from blood (not recorded which). This sequence was found in a young woman in a cohort exposed to, infected with or recovered from COVID-19 (not recorded which). The V and J genes are TRBV6-1 and TRBJ1-1; D remains unclear. CDR3 nucleotides: TGTGCCAGCAGTGAAGCGCGGTTAACGCCAGCTTTCTTT. This encodes CASSEARLTPAFF.